This T cell receptor (beta chain) comes out of a study of cytomegalovirus exposure and HLA in healthy donors. Study-level points and caveats: Most TCR beta V segments were productive about 90% or about 30% of the time in an earlier analysis.

A single count supports this clone. Its specificity is not known. Germline CDR1 SEHNR, CDR2 FQNEAQ (reference sequence). V lost 1 base, J lost 2 bases, and 9 bases lay in between. This CDR3 is built from 14 residues. Researchers ran the PCR with 60 Vbeta and 13 Jbeta primers. The method was immunoSEQ multiplex PCR; TCRdb's version includes in-frame clones alone and lacks a portion of them. The profile shows around 150,000 clones, around 79% of them singletons. The chain recombines TRBV7-9 with TRBJ2-7; D is undetermined. Material: PBMCs. The TCR comes from a human donor in good health. DNA for the CDR3: TGTGCCAGCAGCTTAGTTGCAGCGACCTACGAGCAGTACTTC. It codes for CASSLVAATYEQYF.